The TCR beta chain under discussion was sequenced for a study of cytomegalovirus exposure and HLA in healthy donors. V trimming: 8 bases; J trimming: 8 bases; junction bases outside the gene matches: 7. Germline V gives CDR1 SQVTM, CDR2 ANQGSEA. The CDR3 is 11 residues long. The primer mix had 60 Vbeta and 13 Jbeta primers. Assay: immunoSEQ multiplex PCR; the TCRdb copy retains only in-frame clones and omits some. The sample lists around 100,000 clones; roughly 70% were seen once. Concerning this clone itself: Its antigen remains unknown.

Study-level findings and limits: For most subjects, TCR beta sequences were reported to predict HLA-A and HLA-B alleles with accuracy.

Healthy bone marrow donors made up the donors. The rearrangement links TRBV29-1 to TRBJ2-3; the match to TRBD2 covers 7 bases. Sequenced: PBMCs. This receptor was taken from a man between 35 and 55 years old in good health and CMV-seropositive. The CDR3 DNA is TGCAGCTTTCCGGGACTATCTACGCAGTATTTT. Its protein is CSFPGLSTQYF.